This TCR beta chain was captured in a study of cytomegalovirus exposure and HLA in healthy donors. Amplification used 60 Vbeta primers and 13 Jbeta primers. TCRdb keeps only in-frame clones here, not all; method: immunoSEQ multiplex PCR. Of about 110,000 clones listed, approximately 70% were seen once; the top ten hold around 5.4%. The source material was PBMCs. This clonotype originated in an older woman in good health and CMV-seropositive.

CDR3 nucleotide sequence: TGTGCCAGCTCACCACCGAAGGGACAGGGTCTGTGGGAGCAGTACTTC. It is translated as CASSPPKGQGLWEQYF. The genes are TRBV18 and TRBJ2-7; 9 nucleotides agree with TRBD1. V lost 0 bases and J lost 7; bases outside the gene matches: 10. CDR3 size: 16 residues. The V gene's germline CDR1 is KGHSH and CDR2 LQKENI.